The 23 T cell receptor beta chains given below trace back to one sample, sequenced in a study of molecular identifiers for immune sequencing clone quantification. One entry per CDR3 protein, called by TCRdb with MiXCR from the PCR reads. The data hold 97,000 or so distinct CDR3 sequences, with less than 25% observed a single time. The sample taken for sequencing was naive CD8+ T cells from blood, with Jurkat cell RNA spiked in. Documented subset: FACS-sorted CD8+CD4-CCR7+CD45RA+ naive T cells. Every receptor here comes from a human donor in good health. Some libraries in this study had Jurkat cell RNA spiked in.

The CDR3 loop reads CASSFSGRDTDTQYF. The CDR3 bases are TGTGCCAGCAGCTTTAGCGGGAGGGACACAGATACGCAGTATTTT. This chain uses TRBV7-2 with TRBJ2-3; TRBD2 aligns across 11 bases. The germline gives CDR1 SGHTA, CDR2 FQGNSA. The V and J ends lost 3 bases and 2 bases, in that order; junction bases with no gene match: 1. The CDR3 sequence is 15 residues long. The whole variable domain, remainder taken from reference TRBV7-2 and TRBJ2-3, is GAGVSQSPSNKVTEKGKDVELRCDPISGHTALYWYRQSLGQGLEFLIYFQGNSAPDKSGLPSDRFSAERTGGSVSTLTIQRTQQEDSAVYLCASSFSGRDTDTQYFGPGTRLTVL.

Notes on this clonotype: A much larger clone lies one base from this, so it may be a read error. The CDR3 does not close with the conserved phenylalanine or tryptophan, likely indicating a read error. The gene calls are TRBV11-2 and TRBJ1-6; the D is unclear. The CDR3 extends over 15 amino acids. The V gene lost 5 bases and the J gene lost 9 bases, with 17 bases spanning the gap. CDR1 is SGHAT, CDR2 FQNNGV, per germline. CDR3 residues: CASSPPDGLGSPLHL. The CDR3 DNA reads TGTGCCAGCAGCCCCCCGGACGGACTGGGTTCACCCCTCCACCTT.

The genes are TRBV5-1 and TRBJ2-1; unclear D gene. Germline V gene sequence: CDR1 SGHRS, CDR2 YFSETQ. Between the trimmed V and J ends, which lost 3 bases and 3 bases, there was a span of 13 bases. The CDR3 sequence is 15 residues long. The CDR3 reads CASSSSTVLYNEQFF. CDR3 bases: TGCGCCAGCAGCTCCTCAACAGTGCTCTACAATGAGCAGTTCTTC.

This clonotype was seen at least ten times. The genes are TRBV13 and TRBJ2-7, with a weak D call TRBD2 (6 bases). Germline loops: CDR1 PRHDT, CDR2 FYEKMQ (reference sequence). The CDR3 has 15 residues. The V gene lost 5 bases and the J gene lost 4 bases, with 18 bases spanning the gap. The CDR3, as DNA: TGTGCCAGCAGCCTGACCGGGGGTTTAGGTTACGAGCAGTACTTC. Translation gives CASSLTGGLGYEQYF. Full variable domain (rest looked up from reference TRBV13 and TRBJ2-7): AAGVIQSPRHLIKEKRETATLKCYPIPRHDTVYWYQQGPGQDPQFLISFYEKMQSDKGSIPDRFSAQQFSDYHSELNMSSLELGDSALYFCASSLTGGLGYEQYFGPGTRLTVT.

On this clonotype itself: One base away lies a much larger clone, so this may be a sequencing read error. V and J are TRBV7-9 and TRBJ1-1; the D is unclear. The CDR3 has 13 amino acids. CDR1 is SEHNR and CDR2 is FQNEAQ in the germline V gene (reference sequence). V lost 5 bases, J lost 1 base, and 8 bases lay in between. CDR3 region: CASSLTANTEAFF. For the CDR3, the DNA is TGTGCCAGCAGCCTTACAGCGAACACTGAAGCTTTCTTT.

This clonotype came up a few times. A much bigger clone sits one base away, suggesting this may be a read error. V and J are TRBV7-2 and TRBJ2-7, with 7 bases aligning to TRBD1. The CDR3 has 18 residues. CDR1 and CDR2 from the germline V gene are SGHTA and FQGNSA. The CDR3 reads CASSLVEPDRDRSYAQYF. CDR3 bases: TGTGCCAGCAGCTTAGTCGAGCCCGACAGGGACCGCTCCTACGCGCAGTACTTC. Full variable domain (outside the CDR3, taken from reference TRBV7-2 and TRBJ2-7): GAGVSQSPSNKVTEKGKDVELRCDPISGHTALYWYRQSLGQGLEFLIYFQGNSAPDKSGLPSDRFSAERTGGSVSTLTIQRTQQEDSAVYLCASSLVEPDRDRSYAQYFGPGTRLTVT.

A remark on this clonotype: This may be a read error: a much more frequent sequence differs by one nucleotide. J is TRBJ1-1 and V is TRBV6-2 or TRBV6-3; D remains ambiguous. The V gene lost 2 bases and the J gene lost 1 base, with 8 bases spanning the gap. The CDR3 sequence is 14 residues long. The germline gives CDR1 MNHEY, CDR2 SVGEGT. This chain's CDR3 is CASSYAGSNTEAFF. CDR3 bases: TGTGCCAGCAGTTACGCAGGTTCGAACACTGAAGCTTTCTTT.

For this clonotype: A much more abundant neighbour one base away suggests this may be a read error. This chain uses TRBV7-9 with TRBJ2-5; 8 nucleotides line up with TRBD2. Germline V CDR1 and CDR2: SEHNR, FQNEAQ (reference sequence). CDR3 length: 15 amino acids. The J segment lost 4 bases and the V segment lost 2 bases, leaving 6 bases of the junction unmatched. The CDR3, as DNA: TGTGCCAGCAGCTTAACGGGAGGGCCCCGAGAGACCCAGTACTTC. Its translation is CASSLTGGPRETQYF.

J is TRBJ2-2 and V is TRBV5-4, with a possible D match to TRBD1 (5 bases). Germline CDR1 reads SGHNT; CDR2 reads YYREEE (reference sequence). The CDR3 contains 14 residues. The V gene lost 0 bases and the J gene lost 5 bases, with 8 bases spanning the gap. The DNA for the CDR3 is TGTGCCAGCAGCTTGGTAGGGGAAACCGGGGAGCTGTTTTTT. This codes for CASSLVGETGELFF.

A note on this clonotype: The CDR3 ends on some other residue instead of the conserved phenylalanine or tryptophan, so this is likely a read error. The genes are TRBV7-6 and TRBJ2-3; D call uncertain. Trimming shortened V by 4 bases and J by 2 bases, and 10 bases separated the two germline ends. Germline lookup yields CDR1 SGHVS and CDR2 FNYEAQ. This CDR3 has 14 residues. The chain's CDR3 is CASSSGSFTDTQYS. The DNA of the CDR3 is TGTGCCAGCAGCTCCGGGTCCTTCACAGATACGCAGTATTCT.

CDR3 DNA sequence: TGCGCCAGCAGCCAAGTGGGTAGCCCCTCCTACAATGAGCAGTTCTTC. It specifies CASSQVGSPSYNEQFF. V is TRBV4-1 and J is TRBJ2-1; no reliable D call. This CDR3 contains 16 residues. Trimming shortened V by 1 base and J by 0 bases, and 10 bases separated the two germline ends. Germline CDR1 MGHRA, CDR2 YSYEKL.

This clonotype was counted ten times or more. The chain has TRBV7-6 and TRBJ2-3; 12 nucleotides line up with TRBD1. The CDR3 sequence is 15 residues long. With 5 bases clipped from V and 4 bases from J, the junction kept 4 bases outside the gene matches. Germline CDR1 reads SGHVS; CDR2 reads FNYEAQ. CDR3 sequence: CASSGGTGGADTQYF. CDR3 coding DNA: TGTGCCAGCAGCGGGGGGACAGGGGGCGCAGATACGCAGTATTTT. Drawing the rest from reference TRBV7-6 and TRBJ2-3, the complete variable domain is GAGVSQSPRYKVTKRGQDVALRCDPISGHVSLYWYRQALGQGPEFLTYFNYEAQQDKSGLPNDRFSAERPEGSISTLTIQRTEQRDSAMYRCASSGGTGGADTQYFGPGTRLTVL.

This clonotype was counted at least ten times. V usage is TRBV5-1 and J usage is TRBJ2-7; D remains unclear. The CDR3 spans 14 residues. V dropped 2 bases and J dropped 7 bases, with 16 bases sitting between them. Germline V lookup: CDR1 SGHRS, CDR2 YFSETQ. CDR3 residues: CASSLRATAEEQYF. In nucleotides, the CDR3 is TGCGCCAGCAGCTTAAGGGCCACGGCGGAAGAGCAGTACTTC. Using reference TRBV5-1 and TRBJ2-7 for the parts outside the CDR3, the full variable domain is KAGVTQTPRYLIKTRGQQVTLSCSPISGHRSVSWYQQTPGQGLQFLFEYFSETQRNKGNFPGRFSGRQFSNSRSEMNVSTLELGDSALYLCASSLRATAEEQYFGPGTRLTVT.

This clonotype was found many times. J is TRBJ2-7 and V is TRBV27, with 10 bases fitting TRBD1. After removal of 9 bases from V and 3 bases from J, the junction contained 5 bases not matched to a gene. Germline lookup yields CDR1 MNHEY and CDR2 SMNVEV (reference sequence). The CDR3 loop spans 13 amino acids. Written as DNA, the CDR3 is TGTGCCAGTTCCGGGACAGGGGTCTACGAGCAGTACTTC. As protein: CASSGTGVYEQYF.

This clonotype was recorded at least ten times. The rearrangement links TRBV20-1 to TRBJ2-3, with TRBD2 matching over 8 bases. The CDR3 is 15 residues long. The germline V gene encodes CDR1 DFQATT and CDR2 SNEGSKA (reference sequence). Germline trimming cut 1 base from V and 1 base from J; bases unmatched to any gene: 4. The CDR3 spells CSARAPAGGTDTQYF. The CDR3 DNA is TGCAGTGCTAGAGCCCCAGCGGGAGGCACAGATACGCAGTATTTT.

This chain links TRBV27 with TRBJ2-3, with TRBD2 identical over 10 bases. Germline lookup yields CDR1 MNHEY and CDR2 SMNVEV (reference sequence). This CDR3 comprises 16 residues. Germline trimming cut 3 bases from V and 3 bases from J; bases unmatched to any gene: 6. The DNA of the CDR3 is TGTGCCAGCAGTTTTCGTAGCGGGAGGTTGACAGATACGCAGTATTTT. It yields the protein CASSFRSGRLTDTQYF.

This clonotype was observed at least ten times. The CDR3 protein is CASSPRANNADTQYF. In DNA, the CDR3 is TGTGCCAGCAGCCCCAGGGCCAACAACGCAGATACGCAGTATTTT. The chain joins TRBV7-9 to TRBJ2-3; maybe TRBD1 (5 bases). V was cut by 5 bases and J by 4 bases, with 16 bases left in between. The CDR3 runs to 15 residues. Germline CDR1 is SEHNR and CDR2 is FQNEAQ (reference sequence).

Comment on this clonotype: A much larger clone lies one base from this, so it may be a read error. This chain uses TRBV7-2 with TRBJ2-3, with D possibly being TRBD1 (6 bases). The CDR3 is 14 residues long. V gave up 4 bases and J gave up 4 bases, with 12 bases separating them. Germline loops: CDR1 SGHTA, CDR2 FQGNSA. As DNA, the CDR3 is TGTGCCAGCAGCTCCGGACAGCGCTCAGATACGCAGTATTTT. It encodes CASSSGQRSDTQYF.

A few counts support this clonotype. CDR3 in amino acids: CASSLGLAGVGDTQYF. The CDR3 coding sequence is TGTGCCAGCAGCTTGGGACTAGCGGGGGTAGGAGATACGCAGTATTTT. The chain uses TRBV11-2 and TRBJ2-3, with TRBD2 identical over 14 bases. The junction had 4 bases not matched to a gene; V was cut back by 3 bases and J by 5 bases. Looked up from germline, CDR1 is SGHAT and CDR2 is FQNNGV. The CDR3 runs 16 residues.

This clonotype came up once. A clone one base away is much larger, so this may be a read error. The CDR3 sequence is CASSLGTRVQSTGELFF. CDR3 DNA: TGTGCCAGCAGCTTAGGAACCAGGGTCCAGAGCACCGGGGAGCTGTTTTTT. This chain joins TRBV7-2 and TRBJ2-2; TRBD1 is a possible D gene (5 bases). Germline CDR1 and CDR2: SGHTA and FQGNSA. V was pared by 1 base and J by 4 bases, with 16 bases between. The length of the CDR3 is 17 residues.

This clonotype was recorded a few times. V is TRBV9 and J is TRBJ2-7; D is possibly TRBD1 or TRBD2 (5 bases each). This CDR3 contains 13 residues. CDR1 is SGDLS and CDR2 is YYNGEE in the germline V gene. The V end lost 4 bases, the J end lost 6 bases, and 14 bases lay between the germline ends. The DNA of the CDR3 is TGTGCCAGCAGCCCCAGGACGGGGCTCGAGCAGTACTTC. Protein sequence: CASSPRTGLEQYF.

The chain links TRBV7-2 to TRBJ2-3; D call uncertain. The CDR3 sequence is 15 residues long. V shed 3 bases and J shed 14 bases, with 24 bases lying between them. Germline CDR1 is SGHTA and CDR2 is FQGNSA. The CDR3 loop is CASSFRAASSAPPYF. The CDR3 bases are TGTGCCAGCAGCTTTAGGGCGGCCAGTTCAGCTCCGCCGTATTTT.

Only one count was recorded for this clonotype. This may be a read error, as it is one base from a much larger clone. This chain uses TRBV27 with TRBJ2-7; 7 nucleotides match TRBD2. Trimming at V came to 5 bases and at J to 7 bases, leaving 17 bases not matched to a gene. Germline CDR1 MNHEY, CDR2 SMNVEV (reference sequence). There are 16 residues in the CDR3. This chain's CDR3 is CASSPTPRGGSREQYF. DNA of the CDR3: TGTGCCAGCAGTCCTACCCCTCGCGGGGGTTCCCGGGAGCAGTACTTC.